This is a list of T cell receptor beta chains from one sample in a study of cytomegalovirus exposure and HLA in healthy donors. This table comes from immunoSEQ multiplex PCR, and its TCRdb copy is limited to in-frame clones, with some not included. The table has about 190,000 clones, about 81% seen once; the top ten hold 1.5% to 2%. The sample was PBMCs. Every receptor here comes from a man aged 18 to 35 in good health and CMV-seronegative. Both conserved end residues are part of each CDR3. Each record gives: clone size, D gene, V gene, J gene, CDR3 DNA, CDR3 protein. A D gene is named only where the DNA matches it firmly. Size is omitted from some rows. Given values are once, few, many or a class for expanded clones.

abundance: once; d_gene: -; v_gene: TRBV5-4; j_gene: TRBJ2-1; CDR3nt: TGTGCCAGCAGCTCCGACAATGAGCAGTTCTTC; CDR3aa: CASSSDNEQFF
abundance: -; d_gene: TRBD2; v_gene: TRBV10-3; j_gene: TRBJ2-3; CDR3nt: TGTGCCATCAGTGTAGGGCTAGCGGGGGGGCAAGATACGCAGTATTTT; CDR3aa: CAISVGLAGGQDTQYF
abundance: -; d_gene: -; v_gene: TRBV19; j_gene: TRBJ2-7; CDR3nt: TGTGCCAGTAGTATCGGGTCTAGGAACGAGCAGTACTTC; CDR3aa: CASSIGSRNEQYF
abundance: -; d_gene: -; v_gene: TRBV6-7; j_gene: TRBJ2-3; CDR3nt: TGTGCCAGCTTTCTGATCAGGGTGGCAGATACGCAGTATTTT; CDR3aa: CASFLIRVADTQYF
abundance: -; d_gene: TRBD1; v_gene: TRBV4-3; j_gene: TRBJ2-7; CDR3nt: TGCGCCAGCAGCCAAGGACCCTCCTCGGTCGGGACAGGGAGCTCCTACGAGCAGTACTTC; CDR3aa: CASSQGPSSVGTGSSYEQYF
abundance: -; d_gene: TRBD1; v_gene: TRBV5-1; j_gene: TRBJ1-2; CDR3nt: TGCGCCAGCAGCACCGGGACAGGGGTATATGGCTACACCTTC; CDR3aa: CASSTGTGVYGYTF
abundance: -; d_gene: -; v_gene: TRBV4-3; j_gene: TRBJ1-2; CDR3nt: TGCGCCAGCAGCCAAGGACAGGCCAACTATGGCTACACCTTC; CDR3aa: CASSQGQANYGYTF
abundance: -; d_gene: TRBD2; v_gene: TRBV7-2; j_gene: TRBJ2-7; CDR3nt: TGTGCCAGCAGCGTCACCTACCCCTCTAGCGGGAGCTCCTACGAGCAGTACTTC; CDR3aa: CASSVTYPSSGSSYEQYF
abundance: -; d_gene: -; v_gene: TRBV27; j_gene: TRBJ2-7; CDR3nt: TGTGCCAGCAGTCCCCTCCCCGGCTACGAGCAGTACTTC; CDR3aa: CASSPLPGYEQYF
abundance: -; d_gene: -; v_gene: TRBV2; j_gene: TRBJ1-4; CDR3nt: TGTGCCAGCAGTGAGGTTGTTGGGCGAAAACTCGAAAAACTGTTTTTT; CDR3aa: CASSEVVGRKLEKLFF
abundance: -; d_gene: TRBD2; v_gene: TRBV28; j_gene: TRBJ2-4; CDR3nt: TGTGCCAGCAGCCCGGGGGGGGAGGGGGCCAAAAACATTCAGTACTTC; CDR3aa: CASSPGGEGAKNIQYF
abundance: -; d_gene: -; v_gene: TRBV20-1; j_gene: TRBJ1-2; CDR3nt: TGCAGTGCTAGAGACGAGGCGGGCACCTTC; CDR3aa: CSARDEAGTF
abundance: -; d_gene: -; v_gene: TRBV18; j_gene: TRBJ1-2; CDR3nt: TGTGCCAGCTCAGGCAGGGACTATGGCTACACCTTC; CDR3aa: CASSGRDYGYTF
abundance: -; d_gene: TRBD1; v_gene: TRBV10-2; j_gene: TRBJ1-4; CDR3nt: TGCGCCAGCAGTGAGATCCGGACAGGGGGCATATCGGTTGAAAAACTGTTTTTT; CDR3aa: CASSEIRTGGISVEKLFF
abundance: -; d_gene: TRBD1; v_gene: TRBV19; j_gene: TRBJ1-1; CDR3nt: TGTGCCAGTAGTACTCGACAGGGTGGGAACACTGAAGCTTTCTTT; CDR3aa: CASSTRQGGNTEAFF
abundance: -; d_gene: TRBD2; v_gene: TRBV6-1; j_gene: TRBJ2-1; CDR3nt: TGTGCCATCTCAAAGCGGGAGACGAACTACAATGAGCAGTTCTTC; CDR3aa: CAISKRETNYNEQFF
abundance: -; d_gene: -; v_gene: TRBV5-5; j_gene: TRBJ1-1; CDR3nt: TGTGCCAGCAGCTTGGGATGGAGCGACACTGAAGCTTTCTTT; CDR3aa: CASSLGWSDTEAFF
abundance: -; d_gene: -; v_gene: TRBV9; j_gene: TRBJ2-2; CDR3nt: TGTGCCAGCAGCGTAGTCCCGGTATTAGACACCGGGGAGCTGTTTTTT; CDR3aa: CASSVVPVLDTGELFF
abundance: -; d_gene: -; v_gene: TRBV28; j_gene: TRBJ1-5; CDR3nt: TGTGCCAGCAGTTCTATGTATGATCCCCGGGTCGACCCCCAGCATTTT; CDR3aa: CASSSMYDPRVDPQHF
abundance: -; d_gene: -; v_gene: TRBV11-2; j_gene: TRBJ2-7; CDR3nt: TGTGCCAGCAGCCAAAGAGGAGAGCAGTACTTC; CDR3aa: CASSQRGEQYF
abundance: -; d_gene: -; v_gene: TRBV5-6; j_gene: TRBJ1-2; CDR3nt: TGTGCCAGCGGACGGGGGGAGTTTGGCTATGGCTACACCTTC; CDR3aa: CASGRGEFGYGYTF
abundance: -; d_gene: TRBD1; v_gene: TRBV19; j_gene: TRBJ1-1; CDR3nt: TGTGCCAGTAGAAGGGGGCTTAACACTGAAGCTTTCTTT; CDR3aa: CASRRGLNTEAFF
abundance: few; d_gene: TRBD2; v_gene: TRBV5-5; j_gene: TRBJ2-1; CDR3nt: TGTGCCAGCAGCCCGGGACTAGCGGGGGGCCAGTACAATGAGCAGTTCTTC; CDR3aa: CASSPGLAGGQYNEQFF
abundance: -; d_gene: TRBD1; v_gene: TRBV28; j_gene: TRBJ1-1; CDR3nt: TGTGCCAGCAGTGGACAGGCGAACACTGAAGCTTTCTTT; CDR3aa: CASSGQANTEAFF
abundance: -; d_gene: TRBD2; v_gene: TRBV27; j_gene: TRBJ2-7; CDR3nt: TGTGCCAGCAGACAAACCCCGGGACTAGCGGGAGTGTTCCAAAGCTCCTACGAGCAGTACTTC; CDR3aa: CASRQTPGLAGVFQSSYEQYF
abundance: -; d_gene: TRBD2; v_gene: TRBV15; j_gene: TRBJ2-1; CDR3nt: TGTGCCACCAGCAGAGAAGAGCGGGGGCCTTACAATGAGCAGTTCTTC; CDR3aa: CATSREERGPYNEQFF
abundance: -; d_gene: TRBD1; v_gene: TRBV4-3; j_gene: TRBJ1-1; CDR3nt: TGCGCCAGCAGCCCAGGGACAGGGATGAACACTGAAGCTTTCTTT; CDR3aa: CASSPGTGMNTEAFF
abundance: -; d_gene: -; v_gene: TRBV6-5; j_gene: TRBJ2-2; CDR3nt: TGTGCCAGCAGGAGACTGAACACCGGGGAGCTGTTTTTT; CDR3aa: CASRRLNTGELFF
abundance: few; d_gene: -; v_gene: TRBV9; j_gene: TRBJ2-6; CDR3nt: TGTGCCAGCAGCGGCCCCGGACACGTACGCTCTGGGGCCAACGTCCTGACTTTC; CDR3aa: CASSGPGHVRSGANVLTF
abundance: once; d_gene: TRBD1; v_gene: TRBV28; j_gene: TRBJ1-2; CDR3nt: TGTGCCAGCAGTTCATACAGGGGGCTGCCCTATGGCTACACCTTC; CDR3aa: CASSSYRGLPYGYTF
abundance: -; d_gene: TRBD1; v_gene: TRBV5-1; j_gene: TRBJ2-2; CDR3nt: TGCGCCAGCAGCAATGGACAGGGTTACACCGGGGAGCTGTTTTTT; CDR3aa: CASSNGQGYTGELFF
abundance: few; d_gene: -; v_gene: TRBV6-1; j_gene: TRBJ2-7; CDR3nt: TGTGCCAGCCGCAGGGTCTACGAGCAGTACTTC; CDR3aa: CASRRVYEQYF
abundance: -; d_gene: TRBD1; v_gene: TRBV5-1; j_gene: TRBJ1-5; CDR3nt: TGCGCCAGCAGCTTGGGTCCAACTGGACAGGGAGATCAGCCCCAGCATTTT; CDR3aa: CASSLGPTGQGDQPQHF
abundance: -; d_gene: TRBD1; v_gene: TRBV19; j_gene: TRBJ2-5; CDR3nt: TGTGCCAGTAGTATTGGGACAGGGGGCGAGACCCAGTACTTC; CDR3aa: CASSIGTGGETQYF
abundance: -; d_gene: TRBD2; v_gene: TRBV7-9; j_gene: TRBJ2-7; CDR3nt: TGTGCCAGCAGCACAACAGCGGGAGTCTTCGGCGAGCAGTACTTC; CDR3aa: CASSTTAGVFGEQYF
abundance: once; d_gene: -; v_gene: TRBV5-6; j_gene: TRBJ2-7; CDR3nt: TGTGCCAGCAGCAAACCACCAGCCTACGAGCAGTACTTC; CDR3aa: CASSKPPAYEQYF
abundance: -; d_gene: TRBD1; v_gene: TRBV27; j_gene: TRBJ2-5; CDR3nt: TGTGCCAGCAGTTTAAGCCCCCCGGGACAGGGGGTCACGGGGGTGGAGGCCCAGTACTTC; CDR3aa: CASSLSPPGQGVTGVEAQYF
abundance: -; d_gene: -; v_gene: TRBV6-6; j_gene: TRBJ2-3; CDR3nt: TGTGCCAGCAACCTACCCGGGGCAGATACGCAGTATTTT; CDR3aa: CASNLPGADTQYF
abundance: -; d_gene: -; v_gene: TRBV11-2; j_gene: TRBJ2-2; CDR3nt: TGTGCCAGCAGCTTCCCCAGGGGACGAAACACCGGGGAGCTGTTTTTT; CDR3aa: CASSFPRGRNTGELFF
abundance: -; d_gene: -; v_gene: TRBV6-4; j_gene: TRBJ2-5; CDR3nt: TGTGCCAGCAGGCCCTACAGCGGAGGCCGGACCGGAGAAGAGACCCAGTACTTC; CDR3aa: CASRPYSGGRTGEETQYF
abundance: -; d_gene: TRBD2; v_gene: TRBV10-3; j_gene: TRBJ2-1; CDR3nt: TGTGCCATCAGCCTAGCGGGAGGAATGAATGAGCAGTTCTTC; CDR3aa: CAISLAGGMNEQFF
abundance: -; d_gene: TRBD1; v_gene: TRBV27; j_gene: TRBJ2-7; CDR3nt: TGTGCCAGCAGCGACCTCGACAGGGGGCTTATCGGCGAGCAGTACTTC; CDR3aa: CASSDLDRGLIGEQYF
abundance: -; d_gene: -; v_gene: TRBV19; j_gene: TRBJ2-1; CDR3nt: TGTGCCAGTAGTATTACGACAGGTGTTACCTACAATGAGCAGTTCTTC; CDR3aa: CASSITTGVTYNEQFF
abundance: -; d_gene: TRBD2; v_gene: TRBV9; j_gene: TRBJ2-1; CDR3nt: TGTGCCAGCAGCCCCAGCGGGAGAATAAAGTCTTACAATGAGCAGTTCTTC; CDR3aa: CASSPSGRIKSYNEQFF
abundance: -; d_gene: -; v_gene: TRBV15; j_gene: TRBJ1-4; CDR3nt: TGTGCCACCAGCAGAGATCAGGGGCCAGGGTTCCATGAAAAACTGTTTTTT; CDR3aa: CATSRDQGPGFHEKLFF
abundance: once; d_gene: -; v_gene: TRBV6-5; j_gene: TRBJ1-1; CDR3nt: TGTGCCAGCAGACTCCGGGACAAGTACACTGAAGCTTTCTTT; CDR3aa: CASRLRDKYTEAFF
abundance: -; d_gene: TRBD1; v_gene: TRBV28; j_gene: TRBJ2-7; CDR3nt: TGTGCCAGTGGAGGGACAGGGGGTCATCGGGAGCAGTACTTC; CDR3aa: CASGGTGGHREQYF
abundance: -; d_gene: TRBD1; v_gene: TRBV5-8; j_gene: TRBJ1-1; CDR3nt: TGTGCCAGCAGCCCCCTGACAGGGAGCTTACCTGAAGCTTTCTTT; CDR3aa: CASSPLTGSLPEAFF
abundance: -; d_gene: TRBD1; v_gene: TRBV6-1; j_gene: TRBJ1-2; CDR3nt: TGTGCCAGCAGGAGCCGGACAGGGGAGGCTGGCTACACCTTC; CDR3aa: CASRSRTGEAGYTF
abundance: -; d_gene: -; v_gene: TRBV5-6; j_gene: TRBJ1-5; CDR3nt: TGTGCCAGCAGCTACGGCGAGGGACAGCCCCAGCATTTT; CDR3aa: CASSYGEGQPQHF
abundance: once; d_gene: -; v_gene: TRBV27; j_gene: TRBJ2-2; CDR3nt: TGTGCCAGCACCGGGACTTCGAACACCGGGGAGCTGTTTTTT; CDR3aa: CASTGTSNTGELFF
abundance: -; d_gene: TRBD1; v_gene: TRBV7-3; j_gene: TRBJ1-4; CDR3nt: TGTGCCAGCAGCCCCGAGACAGGGGGCAAGGAAAAACTGTTTTTT; CDR3aa: CASSPETGGKEKLFF
abundance: -; d_gene: TRBD1; v_gene: TRBV28; j_gene: TRBJ2-3; CDR3nt: TGTGCCAGCAGGTCGACAGGGGTTGGAGATACGCAGTATTTT; CDR3aa: CASRSTGVGDTQYF
abundance: -; d_gene: TRBD1; v_gene: TRBV5-6; j_gene: TRBJ1-2; CDR3nt: TGTGCCAGCAGCATTCCGACAGGGTCGTATGGCTACACCTTC; CDR3aa: CASSIPTGSYGYTF
abundance: -; d_gene: TRBD2; v_gene: TRBV9; j_gene: TRBJ2-1; CDR3nt: TGTGCCAGCAGCCCGGACGCAGGCGGGAGCTCCTACAATGAGCAGTTCTTC; CDR3aa: CASSPDAGGSSYNEQFF
abundance: -; d_gene: TRBD2; v_gene: TRBV4-1; j_gene: TRBJ2-1; CDR3nt: TGCGCCAGCAGCCCATTAGTCGGGGGGAAGGGGTACAATGAGCAGTTCTTC; CDR3aa: CASSPLVGGKGYNEQFF
abundance: -; d_gene: TRBD1; v_gene: TRBV5-1; j_gene: TRBJ1-4; CDR3nt: TGCGCCAGCAGCTCCCCGACAGGGGAAGGGGCAACTAATGAAAAACTGTTTTTT; CDR3aa: CASSSPTGEGATNEKLFF
abundance: -; d_gene: TRBD1; v_gene: TRBV6-1; j_gene: TRBJ2-3; CDR3nt: TGTGCCAGCAGGAGACAGGGGTCAGATACGCAGTATTTT; CDR3aa: CASRRQGSDTQYF
abundance: -; d_gene: TRBD1; v_gene: TRBV30; j_gene: TRBJ2-1; CDR3nt: TGTGCCTGGAGTATTCGGGGACAGGGTTGGAATGAGCAGTTCTTC; CDR3aa: CAWSIRGQGWNEQFF
abundance: -; d_gene: TRBD2; v_gene: TRBV5-1; j_gene: TRBJ2-7; CDR3nt: TGCGCCAGCAGCCCCCAGGCTAGCGGGGCACCCTACGAGCAGTACTTC; CDR3aa: CASSPQASGAPYEQYF